The 21 T cell receptor beta chains given below trace back to one sample, sequenced in a study of blood T cell repertoires in COVID-19. Measured with immunoSEQ multiplex PCR; TCRdb has only the in-frame clones, and not every one. The sample has 350,000 or so clones, 85% to 90% seen once. Sequencing was done on a sample of PBMCs or T cells enriched from blood (not recorded which). The receptors derive from a woman younger than 45 who had been exposed to COVID-19.

This chain joins TRBV10-3 and TRBJ2-3; TRBD1 matches 9 bases. J lost 8 bases, V lost 4 bases, and 7 bases had no gene match. Germline CDR1 reads ENHRY; CDR2 reads SYGVKD. CDR3 size: 14 residues. The CDR3 region is CAISVETGGSTQYF. Here the CDR3 DNA reads TGTGCCATCAGTGTGGAGACAGGGGGGTCTACGCAGTATTTT.

The chain uses TRBV28 and TRBJ2-7; maybe TRBD1 (5 bases). The length of the CDR3 is 14 residues. Trimming shortened V by 4 bases and J by 2 bases, and 12 bases separated the two germline ends. CDR1 is MDHEN, CDR2 SYDVKM, per germline. The CDR3 protein is CASSSHRTPYEQYF. The CDR3 DNA reads TGTGCCAGCAGTTCACACAGGACCCCCTACGAGCAGTACTTC.

The chain joins TRBV12-3 or TRBV12-4 to TRBJ2-1; weak D call: TRBD2 (5 bases). This CDR3 is 13 amino acids long. V lost 3 bases and J lost 7, with 10 bases in between. This CDR3 reads CASSFSSLNEQFF. The CDR3 DNA follows: TGTGCCAGCAGTTTCTCTAGCCTAAATGAGCAGTTCTTC.

As DNA, the CDR3 is TGTGCCAGCAGCAAGACAGGGGTCCATCAGCCCCAGCATTTT. It encodes CASSKTGVHQPQHF. This chain links TRBV11-3 with TRBJ1-5, with 8 bases identical to TRBD1. The CDR3 is 14 amino acids. The V gene's germline CDR1 is SGHNT and CDR2 YENEEA. J gave up 5 bases and V 5 bases, and 5 bases lay outside the gene matches.

The chain carries TRBV30 and TRBJ2-1, with D tentatively TRBD2 (5 bases). Trimming cost V 6 bases and J 0 bases, with 12 bases left between them. There are 14 residues in the CDR3. Germline-derived CDR1 and CDR2 are GTSNPN and SVGIG (reference sequence). CDR3 bases: TGTGCCTGCCGAGCGGTAAGCTCCTACAATGAGCAGTTCTTC. Translating it yields CACRAVSSYNEQFF.

Of note for this clone: Other DNA sequences from this sample encode an identical CDR3 as well. The J gene is TRBJ1-5, the V gene TRBV5-1; D ambiguous. Germline-derived CDR1 and CDR2 are SGHRS and YFSETQ. The ends were cut back, 4 bases at V and 4 bases at J, with 9 bases in the middle. CDR3 length equals 13 residues. The CDR3 region is CASSLTSNQPQHF. The CDR3 DNA reads as TGCGCCAGCAGCCTCACATCAAATCAGCCCCAGCATTTT.

This clone was counted only a few times. The sample contains more than one DNA sequence encoding this CDR3. This rearrangement joins TRBV28 to TRBJ1-2; no clear D gene. This CDR3 has 11 residues. Germline V gene lookup returns CDR1 MDHEN and CDR2 SYDVKM. The V gene lost 11 bases and the J gene lost 2 bases, with 9 bases spanning the gap. The CDR3 DNA is TGTGCCGGGCGAGGGAACTATGGCTACACCTTC. Translated, it gives CAGRGNYGYTF.

V gene TRBV28 combines with J gene TRBJ2-2; 11 bases are shared with TRBD2. CDR1 and CDR2 from the germline V gene are MDHEN and SYDVKM. The CDR3 length is 16 residues. The ends lost 5 bases at V and 6 bases at J; junction bases unmatched: 8. The CDR3 region has the DNA TGTGCCAGCAGTCCTCTAGCGGGAGGTATGGCCGGGGAGCTGTTTTTT. It encodes CASSPLAGGMAGELFF.

The V gene is TRBV7-9, the J gene TRBJ1-5; no definite D call. V was clipped by 1 base and J by 9 bases, with 13 bases between them. This CDR3 contains 14 residues. CDR1 is SEHNR, CDR2 FQNEAQ, per germline (reference sequence). For the CDR3, the DNA is TGTGCCAGCAGCTTAGACGGGGTTGGCGGGCCCCAGCATTTT. Protein product: CASSLDGVGGPQHF. Using reference TRBV7-9 and TRBJ1-5 for the parts outside the CDR3, the full variable domain is DTGVSQNPRHKITKRGQNVTFRCDPISEHNRLYWYRQTLGQGPEFLTYFQNEAQLEKSRLLSDRFSAERPKGSFSTLEIQRTEQGDSAMYLCASSLDGVGGPQHFGDGTRLSIL.

The J gene is TRBJ2-3, the V gene TRBV11-2; 7 nucleotides agree with TRBD1. The length of the CDR3 is 16 residues. The germline V gene has CDR1 SGHAT and CDR2 FQNNGV. V was clipped by 0 bases and J by 5 bases; unmatched bases: 8. In nucleotides, the CDR3 is TGTGCCAGCAGCTTAGAATGGACAGGTTCGGGAGATACGCAGTATTTT. Its translation is CASSLEWTGSGDTQYF.

This clone was seen a handful of times. The chain is built from TRBV28 and TRBJ2-7; 7 nucleotides agree with TRBD2. With 7 bases clipped from V and 5 bases from J, the junction kept 8 bases outside the gene matches. The CDR3 totals 13 residues. CDR1 MDHEN and CDR2 SYDVKM come from the germline V gene. The CDR3 bases are TGTGCCAGCAAAGTGGGAGGGTTGAACGAGCAGTACTTC. Its protein is CASKVGGLNEQYF.

This clone was counted a single time. The chain has TRBV5-1 and TRBJ2-7; TRBD2 agrees at 13 bases. The CDR3 has 16 amino acids. V dropped 3 bases and J dropped 5; count of bases not matched to a gene: 8. Per germline, CDR1 SGHRS and CDR2 YFSETQ. The CDR3 spells CASSWGLAGRLDEQYF. The CDR3 nucleotides read TGCGCCAGCAGCTGGGGACTAGCGGGAAGACTCGACGAGCAGTACTTC.

This clone was counted only a few times. The genes are TRBV7-9 and TRBJ2-5; a possible D gene is TRBD1 (5 bases). Per the germline V gene, CDR1 is SEHNR and CDR2 is FQNEAQ (reference sequence). The CDR3 spans 13 residues. V was pared by 8 bases and J by 5 bases, with 15 bases between. CDR3 amino acids: CASVKGSGETQYF. DNA of the CDR3: TGTGCCAGCGTAAAGGGCTCAGGGGAGACCCAGTACTTC.

The chain has TRBV27 and TRBJ2-7, with 7 nucleotides matching TRBD2. Unmatched junction bases numbered 9, after V lost 4 bases and J lost 6 bases. The CDR3 is 14 amino acids. Germline V lookup: CDR1 MNHEY, CDR2 SMNVEV (reference sequence). As DNA, the CDR3 is TGTGCCAGCAGTTGGGACCGGCTAGCGGTCGAGCAGTACTTC. Protein: CASSWDRLAVEQYF.

CDR3 DNA sequence: TGTGCTAGTGGTTTGCCGCCAAAACTAGCGGGAGGCGGCAAGGATACGCAGTATTTT. This translates into CASGLPPKLAGGGKDTQYF. The V and J genes are TRBV12-5 and TRBJ2-3; TRBD2 matches 12 bases. V lost 2 bases to trimming and J lost 6 bases; unmatched junction nucleotides: 15. Germline CDR1 is LGHNT and CDR2 is FRNRAP. The CDR3 is made up of 19 amino acids.

Notes on this clone: The sample carries other DNA sequences with the same CDR3. The rearrangement uses TRBV3-1 (or the pseudogene TRBV3-2) and TRBJ1-3; D is uncertain. The CDR3 totals 14 residues. V was shortened by 1 base and J by 1 base, with 5 bases between the two germline ends. Germline assignment: CDR1 LGHDT and CDR2 YNNKEL (reference sequence). The CDR3 region is CASSQVQSGNTIYF. CDR3 nucleotide sequence: TGTGCCAGCAGCCAAGTACAATCTGGAAACACCATATATTTT.

This chain uses TRBV5-1 with TRBJ2-7; TRBD1 is a possible D gene (5 bases). Deletions cut 0 bases from V and 4 bases from J, with 17 bases between. The germline V gene has CDR1 SGHRS and CDR2 YFSETQ. The CDR3 totals 16 residues. The CDR3 nucleotides read TGCGCCAGCAGCTTGGCCCCGTCGCAGGGATCTTACGAGCAGTACTTC. This sequence encodes CASSLAPSQGSYEQYF.

The J gene is TRBJ2-2, the V gene TRBV10-2; maybe TRBD2 (5 bases). V lost 7 bases, J lost 5 bases, and 14 bases lay in between. From germline, CDR1 is WSHSY and CDR2 SAAADI. This CDR3 spans 14 amino acids. The CDR3 protein is CASTWGSETGELFF. CDR3 coding DNA: TGCGCCAGCACATGGGGTAGCGAAACCGGGGAGCTGTTTTTT.

The V call is TRBV11-3, the J call TRBJ1-2; weak D call: TRBD1 (6 bases). CDR1 and CDR2 from the germline V gene are SGHNT and YENEEA. V lost 1 base and J lost 4, with 13 bases in between. This CDR3 region has 15 residues. CDR3 sequence reads: CASSLGVGASYGYTF. The CDR3 DNA reads TGTGCCAGCAGCTTAGGCGTGGGGGCTTCCTATGGCTACACCTTC. Based on the CDR3 plus reference TRBV11-3 and TRBJ1-2, the full variable domain is EAGVVQSPRYKIIEKKQPVAFWCNPISGHNTLYWYLQNLGQGPELLIRYENEEAVDDSQLPKDRFSAERLKGVDSTLKIQPAELGDSAVYLCASSLGVGASYGYTFGSGTRLTVV.

The V and J genes are TRBV28 and TRBJ1-5, with D possibly matching TRBD1 (5 bases). Germline-derived CDR1 and CDR2 are MDHEN and SYDVKM. V was clipped by 4 bases and J by 0 bases, with 16 bases between them. This CDR3 has 17 residues. The CDR3 loop reads CASSYWGRADSNQPQHF. The CDR3 DNA reads as TGTGCCAGCAGTTACTGGGGCAGAGCAGATAGCAATCAGCCCCAGCATTTT.

The rearrangement uses TRBV5-4 and TRBJ2-7; TRBD1 might be the D (6 bases). V was cut by 4 bases and J by 4 bases, with 21 bases left in between. The CDR3 extends over 16 amino acids. Germline lookup yields CDR1 SGHNT and CDR2 YYREEE (reference sequence). The CDR3 nucleotides are TGTGCCAGCAGCACCCGGCGGGCAGGGGATCTATACGAGCAGTACTTC. This sequence encodes CASSTRRAGDLYEQYF.